The 9 T cell receptor beta chains given below trace back to one sample, sequenced in a study of control samples from healthy donors and cancer patients. Here immunoSEQ multiplex PCR was the method, and the copy in TCRdb shows in-frame clones only, minus some. The data hold 150,000 or so clones, with around nine tenths observed a single time. Sequencing was carried out using blood. The receptors come from a man aged 25-45 years in good health.

The V call is TRBV7-9, the J call TRBJ1-1, with a tentative D call TRBD1 (6 bases). The germline V and J ends were trimmed by 1 base and 7 bases, with 13 bases remaining between them. Germline V lookup: CDR1 SEHNR, CDR2 FQNEAQ (reference sequence). The CDR3 totals 14 residues. The DNA for the CDR3 is TGTGCCAGCAGCTTAGGTCAGGGGCAGGTTGAAGCTTTCTTT. It encodes CASSLGQGQVEAFF.

The chain couples TRBV2 to TRBJ2-1, with unresolved D. V was cut by 9 bases and J by 10 bases, with 7 bases left in between. Germline lookup yields CDR1 SNHLY and CDR2 FYNNEI. The CDR3 covers 9 residues. The CDR3: CASPLEQFF. CDR3 coding DNA: TGTGCCAGTCCCCTCGAGCAGTTCTTC. The variable domain in full, completed from reference TRBV2 and TRBJ2-1, reads EPEVTQTPSHQVTQMGQEVILRCVPISNHLYFYWYRQILGQKVEFLVSFYNNEISEKSEIFDDQFSVERPDGSNFTLKIRSTKLEDSAMYFCASPLEQFFGPGTRLTVL.

The chain carries TRBV7-9 and TRBJ2-4; D not certain. The CDR3 is made up of 12 amino acids. V gave up 8 bases and J gave up 0 bases, with 5 bases separating them. The germline gives CDR1 SEHNR, CDR2 FQNEAQ (reference sequence). CDR3 sequence reads: CASEAAKNIQYF. The CDR3 coding sequence is TGTGCCAGCGAAGCAGCCAAAAACATTCAGTACTTC.

The chain recombines TRBV7-3 with TRBJ2-5; 9 positions match TRBD2. This CDR3 spans 15 amino acids. Germline values: CDR1 SGHTA, CDR2 FQGTGA. After removal of 5 bases from V and 2 bases from J, the junction contained 6 bases not matched to a gene. CDR3 nucleotide sequence: TGTGCCAGCAGCCTTAGCGGGGGCCCTCAAGAGACCCAGTACTTC. It specifies CASSLSGGPQETQYF.

The rearrangement links TRBV3-1 (or the pseudogene TRBV3-2) to TRBJ2-7, with 9 positions matching TRBD2. CDR3 length: 16 residues. J was trimmed by 0 bases and V by 5 bases; bases with no gene match: 8. From germline, CDR1 is LGHDT and CDR2 YNNKEL (reference sequence). As DNA, the CDR3 is TGTGCCAGCAGCGCGACGACTAGCGGCAGCTCCTACGAGCAGTACTTC. Amino acids: CASSATTSGSSYEQYF.

The chain carries TRBV6-4 and TRBJ1-5, with 7 nucleotides matching TRBD1. Germline-derived CDR1 and CDR2 are MRHNA and SNTAGT. The CDR3 extends over 17 amino acids. V was pared by 3 bases and J by 0 bases, with 8 bases of the junction left unmatched. CDR3 bases: TGTGCCAGCAGTGAATGGGACAGCAATTATAGCAATCAGCCCCAGCATTTT. It codes for CASSEWDSNYSNQPQHF.

The chain has TRBV30 and TRBJ1-4; TRBD1 matches 9 bases. Germline CDR1 is GTSNPN and CDR2 is SVGIG (reference sequence). V was clipped by 5 bases and J by 8 bases; unmatched bases: 12. This CDR3 spans 15 amino acids. The CDR3 loop reads CAWGPSDRGNEKLFF. CDR3 bases: TGTGCCTGGGGGCCCTCGGACAGGGGTAACGAAAAACTGTTTTTT.

The chain has TRBV29-1 and TRBJ1-2, with 10 positions matching TRBD1. With 4 bases clipped from V and 7 bases from J, the junction kept 9 bases outside the gene matches. Germline CDR1 SQVTM, CDR2 ANQGSEA. CDR3 size: 14 residues. The CDR3 nucleotides are TGCAGCGTTGTATTCCGGGACAGGGGTTTTGGCTACACCTTC. Translating gives CSVVFRDRGFGYTF. Full variable domain (rest looked up from reference TRBV29-1 and TRBJ1-2): SAVISQKPSRDICQRGTSLTIQCQVDSQVTMMFWYRQQPGQSLTLIATANQGSEATYESGFVIDKFPISRPNLTFSTLTVSNMSPEDSSIYLCSVVFRDRGFGYTFGSGTRLTVV.

In this sample, this clone turned up once. The chain recombines TRBV12-3 or TRBV12-4 with TRBJ2-5; 10 positions match TRBD2. Trimming cost V 9 bases and J 0 bases; bases outside gene matches: 1. This CDR3 has 13 residues. The CDR3 sequence: CASTSGNQETQYF. CDR3 in DNA: TGTGCCAGTACTAGCGGGAACCAAGAGACCCAGTACTTC.